What follows are 3 T cell receptor beta chains derived from one specimen sequenced in a study of PD-1 blockade in classical Hodgkin lymphoma. The data were produced by immunoSEQ multiplex PCR, yet TCRdb's version contains in-frame clones alone and is incomplete. This sample has around 28,000 clones; roughly 71% occur once, and the top ten carry around 26%. Brentuximab vedotin exposure varied, and every patient relapsed after autologous stem cell transplantation. The source material was peripheral blood mononuclear cells (PBMCs), sampled before the second cycle of nivolumab. These receptors were obtained from a human donor with classical Hodgkin lymphoma.

The rearrangement joins TRBV28 to TRBJ1-1; D not certain. There are 14 residues in the CDR3. Trimming stripped 5 bases from V and 1 base from J, with 11 bases between. Germline CDR1 and CDR2: MDHEN and SYDVKM. CDR3 residues: CASSKRLSNTEAFF. In DNA, the CDR3 is TGTGCCAGCAGTAAACGGTTATCGAACACTGAAGCTTTCTTT. The full variable domain, with the rest looked up from reference TRBV28 and TRBJ1-1, is DVKVTQSSRYLVKRTGEKVFLECVQDMDHENMFWYRQDPGLGLRLIYFSYDVKMKEKGDIPEGYSVSREKKERFSLILESASTNQTSMYLCASSKRLSNTEAFFGQGTRLTVV.

This clone appeared once. The CDR3 spells CASSLSGPVSGNTIYF. CDR3 DNA sequence: TGCGCCAGCAGCCTGTCTGGGCCAGTCTCTGGAAACACCATATATTTT. The genes are TRBV5-1 and TRBJ1-3; D unclear. Looked up from germline, CDR1 is SGHRS and CDR2 is YFSETQ. The CDR3 totals 16 residues. V lost 4 bases, J lost 0 bases, and 14 bases lay in between. Full variable domain (missing parts from reference TRBV5-1 and TRBJ1-3): KAGVTQTPRYLIKTRGQQVTLSCSPISGHRSVSWYQQTPGQGLQFLFEYFSETQRNKGNFPGRFSGRQFSNSRSEMNVSTLELGDSALYLCASSLSGPVSGNTIYFGEGSWLTVV.

V gene TRBV6-5 combines with J gene TRBJ2-7; D unresolved. Trimming removed 4 bases at V and 4 bases at J, with 11 bases between. The germline V gene has CDR1 MNHEY and CDR2 SVGAGI. This CDR3 comprises 13 residues. The CDR3 sequence: CASSSIEAYEQYV. DNA of the CDR3: TGTGCCAGCAGTTCCATTGAAGCTTACGAGCAGTACGTC.